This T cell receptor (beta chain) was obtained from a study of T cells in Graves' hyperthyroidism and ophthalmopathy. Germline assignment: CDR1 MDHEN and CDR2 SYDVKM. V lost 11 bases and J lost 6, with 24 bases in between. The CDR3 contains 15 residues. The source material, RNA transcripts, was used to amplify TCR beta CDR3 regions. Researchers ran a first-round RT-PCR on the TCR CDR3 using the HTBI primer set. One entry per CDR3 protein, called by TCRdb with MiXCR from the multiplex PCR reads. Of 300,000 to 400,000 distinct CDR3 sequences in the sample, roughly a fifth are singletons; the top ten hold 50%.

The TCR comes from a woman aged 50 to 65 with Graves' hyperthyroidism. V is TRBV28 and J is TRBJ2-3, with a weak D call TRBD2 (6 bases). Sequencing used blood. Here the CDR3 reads CAGSRGEAVRDTQYF. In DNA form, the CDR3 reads TGTGCCGGGAGTCGCGGGGAAGCGGTGCGGGATACGCAGTATTTT.